The rows below give T cell receptor beta chains drawn from one sample of a study of shared clonotypes between healthy human individuals. Only in-frame clones appear in the TCRdb table, and some are missing; sequencing was by immunoSEQ multiplex PCR. This table holds hundreds of thousands of clones, around 75% found once. The material sequenced was PBMCs. The receptors shown here come from a woman aged 40 to 50 in good health. Some clones in this sample may be carry-over from other donors' samples. Both conserved end residues are trimmed from each CDR3. The D gene is left open where the match is weak.

j_call,d_call,v_call,cdr3_aa
TRBJ1-1,.,TRBV2,ASNSETNTEAF
TRBJ2-3,TRBD2,TRBV5-4,ASSLGAGGPGTQY
TRBJ2-6,.,TRBV5-8,ASSRRGSGANVLT
TRBJ1-2,.,TRBV27,ASSPGPDYGYT
TRBJ2-7,.,TRBV5-6,ASSLIGAYEQY
TRBJ1-5,.,TRBV2,ASSLNQPQH
TRBJ2-4,.,TRBV2,ASSYLGRYIQY
TRBJ2-7,TRBD2,TRBV7-2,ASSKRTSGNYEQY
TRBJ2-7,TRBD2,TRBV4-1,ASSLGLAGGYEQY
TRBJ1-1,.,TRBV29-1,SVARGGNTEAF
TRBJ2-1,.,TRBV5-1,ASSFGGDNEQF
TRBJ2-7,TRBD1,TRBV2,ASSGTVTYEQY
TRBJ1-4,.,TRBV28,ASSLLTEKLF
TRBJ1-1,TRBD1,TRBV28,ASLRQGVMTEAF
.,.,TRBV25-1,ASSESGPSYEQY
TRBJ2-5,.,TRBV28,ASSQLREQY
TRBJ2-1,TRBD2,TRBV27,ASSFTATGGRLF
TRBJ1-5,.,TRBV28,ASGGANHQPQH
TRBJ2-1,.,TRBV19,ASSTSTNNEQF
TRBJ2-3,.,TRBV9,ASSVDVGSGTDTQY
TRBJ2-7,.,TRBV30,AWGGAWYEQY
TRBJ1-1,.,TRBV28,ASSSGTTEAF
TRBJ1-5,.,TRBV18,ASSQGRVSNQPQH
TRBJ2-7,.,TRBV19,ASSVAGTPYEQY
TRBJ1-1,.,TRBV27,ASSLSANTEAF